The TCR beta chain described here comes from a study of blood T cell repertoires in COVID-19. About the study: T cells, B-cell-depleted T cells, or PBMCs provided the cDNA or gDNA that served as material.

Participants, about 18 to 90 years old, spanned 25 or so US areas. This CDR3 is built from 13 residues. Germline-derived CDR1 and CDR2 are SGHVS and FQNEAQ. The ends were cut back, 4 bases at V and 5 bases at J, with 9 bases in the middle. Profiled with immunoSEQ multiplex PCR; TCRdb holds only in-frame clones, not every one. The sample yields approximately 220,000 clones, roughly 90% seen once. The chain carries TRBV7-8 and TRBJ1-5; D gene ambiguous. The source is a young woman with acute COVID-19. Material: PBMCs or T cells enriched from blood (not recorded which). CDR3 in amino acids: CASSSRYDQPQHF. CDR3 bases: TGTGCCAGCAGCTCTCGTTATGATCAGCCCCAGCATTTT.